The clone carrying this T cell receptor beta chain has at least ten counts. Its target is unknown. TCRdb reanalysed the 5' RACE reads using MiXCR and keeps one entry per CDR3 protein. The repertoire holds about 140,000 distinct CDR3 sequences, 7.7% seen once, with roughly 0.73% in the top ten. This sample stems from a study of T cells after yellow fever vaccination. Trimming shortened V by 2 bases and J by 0 bases, and 8 bases separated the two germline ends. This CDR3 spans 15 amino acids. Study-wide findings and caveats: Abundant contaminating clonotypes from the bulk population could appear in FACS-sorted repertoires.

The gene calls are TRBV12-3 or TRBV12-4 and TRBJ2-1; D tentatively fits TRBD1 or TRBD2 (5 bases each). The specimen was CD4+ T cells sorted from PBMCs, collected 5 days after the yellow fever booster vaccination. This clonotype originated in a man younger than 45 who received the YFV17D yellow fever vaccine. In nucleotides, the CDR3 is TGTGCCAGCAGTTTAACGAGGGGCTCCTACAATGAGCAGTTCTTC. Amino acid sequence: CASSLTRGSYNEQFF.